Included here is one T cell receptor beta chain sequence, with context. Its antigen is not identified. V lost 4 bases and J lost 0, with 9 bases in between. CDR1 and CDR2 (germline): SGHRS, YFSETQ. The CDR3 sequence is 14 residues long. This specimen comes from a study of blood T cells in healthy people across ages. Study-wide context: Per two T cells, template switching captured roughly one barcoded beta molecule. Broader study findings: Both naive CD4+ cell counts and diversity were greater in long-lived donors than in aged donors.

Then a second PCR, running roughly 7 to 12 cycles, was carried out with a sample-barcoded 5' primer and a J-beta primer mix. At least 2.5 million CDR3-containing paired-end reads were obtained per sample. TCRdb reprocessed the 5' RACE reads with MiXCR, giving one entry per CDR3 protein. The sample consists of hundreds of thousands of distinct CDR3 sequences, roughly 21% of them appearing once. The study recruited healthy Caucasian donors from Russia who were aged about 6 to 90. The sequenced sample was blood. The receptor was derived from a man between 65 and 85 years old in good health. The chain couples TRBV5-1 to TRBJ2-3; D unclear. DNA for the CDR3: TGCGCCAGCAGCACCCAAGGGAGCACAGATACGCAGTATTTT. Translated, it gives CASSTQGSTDTQYF.